Sequencing of this T cell receptor beta chain was carried out in a study of control samples from healthy donors and cancer patients (TCRdb year 2020). Notes on this clone: Its target antigen remains unknown. Base qualities are not recorded, but no much larger clone differs from it by a single base.

Looking up the germline V gene (reference sequence) yields CDR1 SGHAT and CDR2 FQDESV. V drops 5 bases and J drops 9 bases, leaving 20 bases in between. The CDR3 runs 15 residues from the cysteine to the phenylalanine. Solely the CDR3 DNA is kept, with 45 bases framed from the first base. The library relied on the immunoSEQ multiplex PCR assay. TCRdb took over this immuneACCESS table, retaining in-frame rearrangements with V and J assigned. Such tables are incomplete; in checked studies, under half of the missing clones stem from an unresolved V gene, and the remainder is unexplained. A total of roughly 84,000 clones appear in this sample, 89% of them only once. The ten largest clones add up to over 5.5% of the sample.

The rearranged segments are TRBV11-1 and TRBJ2-1; the D region may be TRBD1 or TRBD2, each matching 5 bases equally. The sequenced sample consisted of blood. This TCR came from a man in his fifties or sixties in good health. The CDR3 region reads CASSPRGPTGSEQFF. The DNA sequence is given as TGTGCCAGCAGCCCCCGGGGTCCCACAGGATCTGAGCAGTTCTTC. Full variable domain (CDR3 extended with the reference TRBV11-1 and TRBJ2-1 proteins): EAEVAQSPRYKITEKSQAVAFWCDPISGHATLYWYRQILGQGPELLVQFQDESVVDDSQLPKDRFSAERLKGVDSTLKIQPAELGDSAMYLCASSPRGPTGSEQFFGPGTRLTVL.